Below are 25 T cell receptor beta chains sequenced from a single sample in a study of blood T cell repertoires in COVID-19. TCRdb's table, derived via immunoSEQ multiplex PCR, lists solely in-frame clones and lacks some. The repertoire holds about 220,000 clones, with about 90% as singletons. Material: PBMCs or T cells enriched from blood (not recorded which). These receptors were collected from a man aged 30-40 years who had been exposed to COVID-19.

The rearrangement joins TRBV6-5 to TRBJ1-2; tentatively, D is TRBD1 (5 bases). CDR1 and CDR2 (germline): MNHEY, SVGAGI. The V and J ends lost 0 bases and 8 bases respectively, with 16 bases between them. The CDR3 loop spans 15 amino acids. The CDR3 DNA follows: TGTGCCAGCAGTTACTCGAGGGGAGGCGGGCGCGGCTACACCTTC. It specifies CASSYSRGGGRGYTF.

CDR3 coding DNA: TGTGCCAGCAGCCCCTCTGGGGCTCTTAATTCACCCCTCCACTTT. Protein product: CASSPSGALNSPLHF. This rearrangement joins TRBV6-5 to TRBJ1-6; D might be TRBD1 (5 bases). Germline-derived CDR1 and CDR2 are MNHEY and SVGAGI. This CDR3 has 15 residues. The ends were cut back, 6 bases at V and 6 bases at J, with 15 bases in the middle.

Only one count was recorded for this clone. V and J are TRBV4-2 and TRBJ1-2; the match to TRBD1 covers 8 bases. The V and J ends lost 6 bases and 8 bases, in that order; junction bases with no gene match: 17. Germline CDR1 is LGHNA and CDR2 is YNFKEQ. The CDR3 length is 16 residues. The CDR3 region has the DNA TGTGCCAGCAGTCAACTACACCGGGACAGGAGGGGCGGCTACACCTTC. This gives the protein CASSQLHRDRRGGYTF.

V and J are TRBV3-1 (or the pseudogene TRBV3-2) and TRBJ2-7; 14 nucleotides line up with TRBD2. The ends lost 4 bases at V and 7 bases at J; junction bases unmatched: 9. Germline values: CDR1 LGHDT, CDR2 YNNKEL (reference sequence). The CDR3 runs to 16 residues. The DNA for the CDR3 is TGTGCCAGCAGCCCGACTAGCGGGGGGGCCTTTAGTGAGCAGTACTTC. Its translation is CASSPTSGGAFSEQYF.

This clone was recorded once. The chain couples TRBV19 to TRBJ1-5; TRBD1 aligns across 7 bases. CDR1 and CDR2 from the germline V gene are LNHDA and SQIVND (reference sequence). V shed 5 bases, J shed 1 base, and the junction held 2 bases outside the gene matches. The CDR3 has 14 amino acids. CDR3 sequence (DNA): TGTGCCAGTAGTGACAGGGCAAGCAATCAGCCCCAGCATTTT. Translated, it gives CASSDRASNQPQHF.

The chain joins TRBV9 to TRBJ2-5; 10 nucleotides line up with TRBD2. This CDR3 has 14 amino acids. Trimming cost V 4 bases and J 5 bases; bases outside gene matches: 5. The germline CDR1 and CDR2 sequences are SGDLS and YYNGEE. The CDR3 region has the DNA TGTGCCAGCAGCATCGGACTAGCGGATGAGACCCAGTACTTC. Its translation is CASSIGLADETQYF.

The chain has TRBV28 and TRBJ2-3; 10 nucleotides match TRBD1. Germline V gene lookup returns CDR1 MDHEN and CDR2 SYDVKM. The J segment lost 0 bases and the V segment lost 7 bases, leaving 13 bases of the junction unmatched. CDR3 length equals 18 residues. Here the CDR3 reads CASTPAGTGVESTDTQYF. The DNA for the CDR3 is TGTGCCAGCACCCCGGCCGGGACAGGGGTCGAAAGCACAGATACGCAGTATTTT.

This chain joins TRBV19 and TRBJ1-5, with D possibly matching TRBD1 (6 bases). The CDR3 sequence is 13 residues long. V gave up 7 bases and J gave up 3 bases, with 10 bases separating them. Germline V lookup: CDR1 LNHDA, CDR2 SQIVND (reference sequence). The DNA for the CDR3 is TGTGCCAGTAATACAGGGCTCAATCAGCCCCAGCATTTT. Translated: CASNTGLNQPQHF.

The rearrangement uses TRBV4-3 and TRBJ1-6; TRBD1 aligns across 7 bases. The CDR3 has 15 amino acids. CDR1 is LGHNA and CDR2 is YSLEER in the germline V gene. Trimming took 0 bases from V and 8 from J; bases not matched to a gene: 4. CDR3 sequence: CASSQEVQGHSPLHF. The DNA for the CDR3 is TGCGCCAGCAGCCAAGAAGTACAGGGGCATTCACCCCTCCACTTT.

The V gene is TRBV4-1, the J gene TRBJ1-2; 8 bases fit TRBD1. The CDR3 loop spans 16 amino acids. The V gene end was trimmed by 0 bases and the J gene end by 7 bases; junction bases not matched to a gene: 10. Germline V lookup: CDR1 MGHRA, CDR2 YSYEKL. CDR3 nucleotides: TGCGCCAGCAGCCAAGAAATCGACAGGGGTTTCAGTGGCTACACCTTC. The encoded protein is CASSQEIDRGFSGYTF.

The CDR3 loop is CASSTSWGTGAGYTF. For the CDR3, the DNA is TGTGCCAGCAGCACCAGTTGGGGAACAGGGGCTGGCTACACCTTC. This sequence joins TRBV7-2 and TRBJ1-2, with 7 bases lining up with TRBD1. The CDR3 is made up of 15 amino acids. The V segment lost 5 bases and the J segment 7 bases; nucleotides outside the gene matches: 13. Germline assignment: CDR1 SGHTA and CDR2 FQGNSA.

V usage is TRBV7-6 and J usage is TRBJ1-1; D uncertain. This CDR3 is 14 amino acids long. The V and J ends lost 5 bases and 1 base respectively, with 11 bases between them. Germline assignment: CDR1 SGHVS and CDR2 FNYEAQ. The DNA for the CDR3 is TGTGCCAGCAGCATCGCCCCGGGGAACACTGAAGCTTTCTTT. Translating gives CASSIAPGNTEAFF.

The CDR3 loop reads CASSPLGGYNEQFF. CDR3 bases: TGTGCCAGCTCCCCCCTGGGGGGTTACAATGAGCAGTTCTTC. The rearrangement joins TRBV18 to TRBJ2-1, with D maybe TRBD2 (6 bases). CDR1 is KGHSH, CDR2 LQKENI, per germline. The CDR3 is 14 residues long. V lost 6 bases to trimming and J lost 4 bases, with 13 bases between them.

The gene calls are TRBV18 and TRBJ2-7; 7 bases match TRBD1. Per the germline V gene, CDR1 is KGHSH and CDR2 is LQKENI. There are 14 residues in the CDR3. After removal of 8 bases from V and 3 bases from J, the junction contained 10 bases not matched to a gene. The CDR3, as DNA: TGTGCCAGCGCCCAAACGGCAGGGGGCTACGAGCAGTACTTC. Amino acid sequence: CASAQTAGGYEQYF. Drawing the rest from reference TRBV18 and TRBJ2-7, the complete variable domain is NAGVMQNPRHLVRRRGQEARLRCSPMKGHSHVYWYRQLPEEGLKFMVYLQKENIIDESGMPKERFSAEFPKEGPSILRIQQVVRGDSAAYFCASAQTAGGYEQYFGPGTRLTVT.

The CDR3: CASSESWGPEAFF. DNA for the CDR3: TGTGCCAGCAGTGAATCTTGGGGGCCTGAAGCTTTCTTT. The V call is TRBV25-1, the J call TRBJ1-1, with a tentative D call TRBD1 (6 bases). V lost 1 base to trimming and J lost 6 bases, with 9 bases between them. This CDR3 comprises 13 residues. The germline V gene encodes CDR1 MGHDK and CDR2 SYGVNS.

The chain is built from TRBV5-5 and TRBJ2-7; TRBD1 might be the D (5 bases). The CDR3 is 15 amino acids. From germline, CDR1 is SGHKS and CDR2 YYEKEE (reference sequence). Trimming took 0 bases from V and 6 from J, leaving 16 bases between them. The CDR3 DNA sequence: TGTGCCAGCAGCTTGGATCGAGTCAGGGTACGCGAGCAGTACTTC. Protein product: CASSLDRVRVREQYF.

The V call is TRBV29-1, the J call TRBJ2-2; 10 nucleotides agree with TRBD1. The V and J ends lost 7 bases and 3 bases, in that order; junction bases with no gene match: 11. The CDR3 has 16 residues. From germline, CDR1 is SQVTM and CDR2 ANQGSEA. CDR3 region: CSADRGQVSYTGELFF. For the CDR3, the DNA is TGCAGCGCTGACAGGGGGCAGGTTTCGTACACCGGGGAGCTGTTTTTT.

This rearrangement joins TRBV11-2 to TRBJ2-5; D may be TRBD2 (6 bases). Trimming left V 5 bases short and J 3 bases short, with 13 bases between. The germline gives CDR1 SGHAT, CDR2 FQNNGV. The CDR3 extends over 14 amino acids. CDR3 DNA: TGTGCCAGCAGCCCATGGAAGCGGGAAGAGACCCAGTACTTC. Protein product: CASSPWKREETQYF. Complete variable domain (other parts from reference TRBV11-2 and TRBJ2-5): EAGVAQSPRYKIIEKRQSVAFWCNPISGHATLYWYQQILGQGPKLLIQFQNNGVVDDSQLPKDRFSAERLKGVDSTLKIQPAKLEDSAVYLCASSPWKREETQYFGPGTRLLVL.

This chain uses TRBV6-1 with TRBJ2-7; a possible D gene is TRBD1 (6 bases). CDR1 and CDR2 (germline): MNHNS, SASEGT. Trimming removed 4 bases from V and 0 bases from J, with 19 bases in between. The CDR3 sequence is 17 residues long. The CDR3 DNA follows: TGTGCCAGCAGTGCGGCAGGGGCCGTTAGGAGCTCCTACGAGCAGTACTTC. Amino acid sequence: CASSAAGAVRSSYEQYF.

This chain connects TRBV6-5 to TRBJ2-3, with D tentatively TRBD2 (5 bases). This CDR3 has 15 amino acids. The germline CDR1 and CDR2 sequences are MNHEY and SVGAGI. Trimming removed 3 bases from V and 3 bases from J, with 13 bases in between. This CDR3 reads CASSYSITGTDTQYF. The CDR3 coding sequence is TGTGCCAGCAGTTATTCGATAACGGGGACAGATACGCAGTATTTT.

This clone is a singleton in its sample. This sequence joins TRBV29-1 and TRBJ2-3; TRBD2 matches at 11 bases. The germline V gene encodes CDR1 SQVTM and CDR2 ANQGSEA. The CDR3 is 16 amino acids. With 3 bases clipped from V and 5 bases from J, the junction kept 10 bases outside the gene matches. The CDR3 bases are TGCAGCGTTGATGGTTATGGGACTAGCGGAGGAGATACGCAGTATTTT. Encoded protein: CSVDGYGTSGGDTQYF.

The genes are TRBV5-5 and TRBJ2-7; 7 bases line up with TRBD2. Trimming at V came to 3 bases and at J to 0 bases, leaving 15 bases not matched to a gene. The CDR3 spans 18 residues. Germline CDR1 and CDR2: SGHKS and YYEKEE (reference sequence). In DNA, the CDR3 is TGTGCCAGCAGCTCCCTATGGGGGGGACGGGGGAACTCCTACGAGCAGTACTTC. Translating gives CASSSLWGGRGNSYEQYF.

V gene TRBV19 combines with J gene TRBJ1-5; D gene ambiguous. V lost 5 bases and J lost 5, with 7 bases in between. The CDR3 has 12 amino acids. Germline-derived CDR1 and CDR2 are LNHDA and SQIVND (reference sequence). The CDR3 here is CASSVRDQPQHF. The CDR3, as DNA: TGTGCCAGTAGTGTGCGGGATCAGCCCCAGCATTTT.

This clone was observed once. V is TRBV21-1 and J is TRBJ1-3; the table's D gene call, TRBD1, was not cross checked with the DNA. TRBV21-1 is reported as a pseudogene. This CDR3 is built from 15 residues. CDR3 in amino acids: CASSYDSGFGNTIYF. CDR3 in DNA: TGTGCCAGCAGCTACGACAGTGGGTTTGGAAACACCATATATTTT.

The genes are TRBV6-1 and TRBJ1-5; D is undetermined. The CDR3 has 14 amino acids. Germline-derived CDR1 and CDR2 are MNHNS and SASEGT. V was pared by 2 bases and J by 5 bases, with 10 bases between. DNA for the CDR3: TGTGCCAGCAGTGAATTAGGCGGCCATCAGCCCCAGCATTTT. This codes for CASSELGGHQPQHF.